A selection of T cell receptor beta chains follows, all from one sample in a study of circulating CD8 cells and anti-PD-1 response in melanoma. TCRdb redid the calling of the reads with MiXCR, one entry per CDR3 protein. The sample shows 500 to 750 distinct CDR3 sequences, over 9.5% of them seen only once. The specimen was CD8+ T cells from PBMCs, collected at baseline or after one month of anti-PD-1 therapy (not recorded which). These receptors were obtained from a human donor with melanoma. CDR3s include the opening cysteine and the closing phenylalanine or tryptophan. D genes are given only for firm matches. Size is stated as once, few, many, or a class for an expanded clone.

j_call clone_size d_call v_call cdr3_aa cdr3_nt
TRBJ1-1 large NA TRBV25-1 CASSDPFKSNTEAFF TGTGCCAGCAGTGACCCGTTTAAATCGAACACTGAAGCTTTCTTT
TRBJ2-5 medium-sized NA TRBV20-1 CSASGTREETQYF TGCAGTGCTAGCGGGACCCGGGAAGAGACCCAGTACTTC
TRBJ1-1 medium-sized NA TRBV7-3 CASSSFPGNTEAFF TGTGCCAGCAGCTCATTCCCAGGGAACACTGAAGCTTTCTTT
TRBJ2-2 medium-sized TRBD1 TRBV20-1 CSAWDRGETGELFF TGCAGTGCGTGGGACAGGGGCGAAACCGGGGAGCTGTTTTTT
TRBJ2-1 medium-sized NA TRBV28 CASRGDPLNEQFF TGTGCCAGCAGGGGGGACCCGCTCAATGAGCAGTTCTTC
TRBJ1-4 large NA TRBV28 CASGSSGSNEKLFF TGTGCCAGCGGGTCGTCAGGTTCTAATGAAAAACTGTTTTTT
TRBJ2-7 large NA TRBV2 CAMGTYEQYF TGTGCCATGGGAACCTACGAGCAGTACTTC